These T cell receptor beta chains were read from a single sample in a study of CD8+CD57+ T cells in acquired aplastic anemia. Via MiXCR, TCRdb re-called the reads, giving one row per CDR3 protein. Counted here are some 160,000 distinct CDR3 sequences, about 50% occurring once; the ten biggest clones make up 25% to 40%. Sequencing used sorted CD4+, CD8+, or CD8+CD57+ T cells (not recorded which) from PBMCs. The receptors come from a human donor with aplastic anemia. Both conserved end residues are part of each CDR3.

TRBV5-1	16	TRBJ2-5	CASSLAAADLGETQYF
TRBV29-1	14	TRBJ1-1	CSALGWTGDTEAFF
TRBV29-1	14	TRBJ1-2	CSGGEGITNYGYTF
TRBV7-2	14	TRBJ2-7	CASSLRDPLYEQYF
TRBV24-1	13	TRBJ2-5	CATSVGVRETQYF
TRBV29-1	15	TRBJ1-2	CSVDRLAQANYGYTF
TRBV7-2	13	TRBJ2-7	CASSLAQSYEQYF
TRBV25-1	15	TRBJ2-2	CASRPPPANTGELFF
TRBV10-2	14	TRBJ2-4	CASGEQGSGNIQYF
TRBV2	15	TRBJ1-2	CASRGGQGTFYGYTF
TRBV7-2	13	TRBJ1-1	CASSLAVQAEAFF
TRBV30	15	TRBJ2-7	CAWSVSGRVAYEQYF
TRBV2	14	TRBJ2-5	CASSLGLESETQYF
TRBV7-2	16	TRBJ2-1	CASSPWTGSPGDEQFF
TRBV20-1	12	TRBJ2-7	CSAKRDNYEQYF
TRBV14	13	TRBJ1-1	CASSQGTGSEAFF
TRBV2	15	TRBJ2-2	CASSDLSGNTGELFF
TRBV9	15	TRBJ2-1	CASSALDSGNNEQFF
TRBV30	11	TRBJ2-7	CALGVRYEQYF
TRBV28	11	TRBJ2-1	CASSLSREQFF
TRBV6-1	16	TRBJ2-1	CASSEESGNAYNEQFF
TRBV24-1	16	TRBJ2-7	CATSAKGLVGGYEQYF